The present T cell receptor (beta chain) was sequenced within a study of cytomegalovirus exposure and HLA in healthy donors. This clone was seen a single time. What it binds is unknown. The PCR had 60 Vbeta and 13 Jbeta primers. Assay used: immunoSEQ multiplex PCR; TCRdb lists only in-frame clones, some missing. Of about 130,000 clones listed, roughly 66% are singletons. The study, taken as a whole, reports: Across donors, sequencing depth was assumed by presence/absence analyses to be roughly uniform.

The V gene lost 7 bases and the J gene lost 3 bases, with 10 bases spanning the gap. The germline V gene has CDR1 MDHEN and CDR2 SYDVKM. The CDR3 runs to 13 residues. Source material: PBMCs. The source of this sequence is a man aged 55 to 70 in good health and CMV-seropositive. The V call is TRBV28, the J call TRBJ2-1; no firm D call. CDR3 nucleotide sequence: TGTGCCAGCATTGGGCAGAACTACAATGAGCAGTTCTTC. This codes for CASIGQNYNEQFF.